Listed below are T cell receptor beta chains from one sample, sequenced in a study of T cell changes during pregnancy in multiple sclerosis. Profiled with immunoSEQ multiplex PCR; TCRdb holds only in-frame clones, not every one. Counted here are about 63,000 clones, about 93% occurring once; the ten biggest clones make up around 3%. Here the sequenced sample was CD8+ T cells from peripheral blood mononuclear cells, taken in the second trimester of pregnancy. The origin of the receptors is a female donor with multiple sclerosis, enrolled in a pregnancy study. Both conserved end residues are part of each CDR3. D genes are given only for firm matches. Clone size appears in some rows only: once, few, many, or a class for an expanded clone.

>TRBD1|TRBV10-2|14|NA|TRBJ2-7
TGCGCCAGCCTACCACCGGGACAGTCCTACGAGCAGTACTTC
CASLPPGQSYEQYF
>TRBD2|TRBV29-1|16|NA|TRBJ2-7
TGCAGCGTTGTCGGGGACGGCGCGGGAGAACGCTACGAGCAGTACTTC
CSVVGDGAGERYEQYF
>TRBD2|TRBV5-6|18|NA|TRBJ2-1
TGTGCCAGCAGCTTGGAACTAGCGGGGGGAAGTACCTACAATGAGCAGTTCTTC
CASSLELAGGSTYNEQFF
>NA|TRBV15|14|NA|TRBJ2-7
TGTGCCACCAGCAGCCAGGTACGGGGCTACGAGCAGTACTTC
CATSSQVRGYEQYF
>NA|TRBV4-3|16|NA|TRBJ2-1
TGCGCCAGCAGCCAAGAAAAACTAGTCTGGTACAATGAGCAGTTCTTC
CASSQEKLVWYNEQFF
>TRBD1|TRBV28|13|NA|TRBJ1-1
TGTGCCAGCAGACGGGACAGGGGGACTGAAGCTTTCTTT
CASRRDRGTEAFF
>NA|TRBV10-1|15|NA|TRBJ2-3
TGCGCCAGCAGTGCCCATAGTCTTAGCACAGATACGCAGTATTTT
CASSAHSLSTDTQYF
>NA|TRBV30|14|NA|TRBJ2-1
TGTGCCTGGAGTGTCGGGTACGGATACAATGAGCAGTTCTTC
CAWSVGYGYNEQFF
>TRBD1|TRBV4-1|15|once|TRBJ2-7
TGCGCCAGCAGCGTCGGACAGGGAGGAAGAGACGAGCAGTACTTC
CASSVGQGGRDEQYF
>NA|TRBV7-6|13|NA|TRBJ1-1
TGTGCCAGCAGCCCAGGTAGGGGAACTGAAGCTTTCTTT
CASSPGRGTEAFF
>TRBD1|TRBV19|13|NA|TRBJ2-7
TGTGCCAGTAGTGCGACAGGGGGCTACGAGCAGTACTTC
CASSATGGYEQYF
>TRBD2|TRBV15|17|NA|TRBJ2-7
TGTGCCACCAGCACCCCGGGACTAGCGGAGGTTGGGTACGAGCAGTACTTC
CATSTPGLAEVGYEQYF
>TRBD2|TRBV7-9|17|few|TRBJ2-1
TGTGCCAGCAGCTCAACAAGACTAGCGGGATCCTACAATGAGCAGTTCTTC
CASSSTRLAGSYNEQFF
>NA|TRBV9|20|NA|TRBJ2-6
TGTGCCAGCAGCGTAGCGCGGCTAAACCCCGCGATCTCTGGGGCCAACGTCCTGACTTTC
CASSVARLNPAISGANVLTF
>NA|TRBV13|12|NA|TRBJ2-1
TGTGCCAGCAGCTTAAGCAGCGATGAGCAGTTCTTC
CASSLSSDEQFF
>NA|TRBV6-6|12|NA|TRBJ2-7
TGTGCCAGCAGCCAAGACATATACGAGCAGTACTTC
CASSQDIYEQYF
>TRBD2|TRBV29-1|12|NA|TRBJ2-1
TGCAGCGTGCGGACTAGCGGGACAGAGCAGTTCTTC
CSVRTSGTEQFF
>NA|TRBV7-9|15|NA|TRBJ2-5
TGTGCCAGCAGCCCACTAAAGCCAGGGTCAGAGACCCAGTACTTC
CASSPLKPGSETQYF
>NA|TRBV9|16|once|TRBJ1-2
TGTGCCAGCAGCGCATCCGGGAGGGGACATTTAGATGGCTACACCTTC
CASSASGRGHLDGYTF
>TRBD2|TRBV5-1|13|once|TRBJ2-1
TGCGCCAGCAGCCCCGAGGCGGGGGAGAAGCAGTTCTTC
CASSPEAGEKQFF